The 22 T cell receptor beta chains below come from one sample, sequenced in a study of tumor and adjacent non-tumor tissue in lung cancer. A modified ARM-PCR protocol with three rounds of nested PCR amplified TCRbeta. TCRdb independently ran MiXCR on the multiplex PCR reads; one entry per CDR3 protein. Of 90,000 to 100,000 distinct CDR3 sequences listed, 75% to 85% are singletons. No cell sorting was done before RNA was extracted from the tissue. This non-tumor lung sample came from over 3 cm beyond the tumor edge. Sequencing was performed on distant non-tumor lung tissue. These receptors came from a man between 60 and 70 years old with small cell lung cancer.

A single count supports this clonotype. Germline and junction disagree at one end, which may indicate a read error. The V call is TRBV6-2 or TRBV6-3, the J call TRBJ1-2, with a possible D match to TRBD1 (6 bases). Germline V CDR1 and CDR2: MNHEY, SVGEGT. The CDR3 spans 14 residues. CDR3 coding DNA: TGTGACAGCACGCTCCTGGACAGACTCTATGGCTACACCTTC. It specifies CDSTLLDRLYGYTF.

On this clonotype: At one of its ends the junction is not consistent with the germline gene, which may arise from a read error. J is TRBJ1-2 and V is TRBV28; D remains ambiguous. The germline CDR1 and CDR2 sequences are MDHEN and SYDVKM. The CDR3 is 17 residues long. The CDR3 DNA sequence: TGTGCCAGTAGTTCTTACTCCCTACTGGGGTCTTACTATGGCTACACCTTC. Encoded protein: CASSSYSLLGSYYGYTF.

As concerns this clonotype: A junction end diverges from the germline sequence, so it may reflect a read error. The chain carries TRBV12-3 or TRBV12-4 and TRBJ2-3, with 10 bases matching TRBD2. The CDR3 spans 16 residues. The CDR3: CASRNGLADGTDMQYF. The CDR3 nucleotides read TGTGCCAGCCGCAATGGACTAGCGGATGGCACAGATATGCAGTATTTT.

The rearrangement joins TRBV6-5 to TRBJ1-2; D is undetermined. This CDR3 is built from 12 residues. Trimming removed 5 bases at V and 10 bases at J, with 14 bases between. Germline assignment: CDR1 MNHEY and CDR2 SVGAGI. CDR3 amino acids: CASSNLGGDYTF. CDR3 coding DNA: TGTGCCAGCAGTAACCTGGGCGGAGACTACACCTTC.

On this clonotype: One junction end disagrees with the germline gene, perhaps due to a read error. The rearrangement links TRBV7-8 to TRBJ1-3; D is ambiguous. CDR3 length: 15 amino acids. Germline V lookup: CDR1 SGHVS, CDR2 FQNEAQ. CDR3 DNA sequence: TGTGCCAGCAGCCGCCCGATGAGCTCTGGAAACATCATATATTTT. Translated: CASSRPMSSGNIIYF.

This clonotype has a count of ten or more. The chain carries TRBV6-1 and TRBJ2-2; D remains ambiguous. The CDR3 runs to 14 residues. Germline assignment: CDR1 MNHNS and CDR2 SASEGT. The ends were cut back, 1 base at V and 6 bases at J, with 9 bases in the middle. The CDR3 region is CASSEGQDAGELFF. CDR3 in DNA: TGTGCCAGCAGTGAAGGGCAGGACGCCGGGGAGCTGTTTTTT.

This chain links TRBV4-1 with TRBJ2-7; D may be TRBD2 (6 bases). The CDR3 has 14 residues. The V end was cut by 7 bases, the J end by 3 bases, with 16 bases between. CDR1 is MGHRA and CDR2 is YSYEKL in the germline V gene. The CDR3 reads CASNRQGGDYEQYF. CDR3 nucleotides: TGCGCCAGCAACCGGCAGGGAGGAGACTACGAGCAGTACTTC.

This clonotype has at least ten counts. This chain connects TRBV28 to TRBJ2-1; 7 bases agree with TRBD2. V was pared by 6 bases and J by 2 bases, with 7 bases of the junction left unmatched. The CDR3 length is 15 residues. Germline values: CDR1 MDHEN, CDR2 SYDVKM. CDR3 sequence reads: CASRTGSGAYNEQFF. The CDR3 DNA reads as TGTGCCAGCAGAACGGGCAGCGGGGCCTACAATGAGCAGTTCTTC.

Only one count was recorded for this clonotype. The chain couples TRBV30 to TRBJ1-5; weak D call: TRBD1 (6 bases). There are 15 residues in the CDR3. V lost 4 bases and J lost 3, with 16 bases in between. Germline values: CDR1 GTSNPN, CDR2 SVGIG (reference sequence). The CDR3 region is CAWNVHGGANQPQHF. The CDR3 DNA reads TGTGCCTGGAATGTACATGGGGGCGCCAATCAGCCCCAGCATTTT.

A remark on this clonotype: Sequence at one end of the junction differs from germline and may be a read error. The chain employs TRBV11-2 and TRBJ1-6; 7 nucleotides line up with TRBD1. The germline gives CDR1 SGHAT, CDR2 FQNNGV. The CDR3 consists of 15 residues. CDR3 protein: CASGLTSGQNSLLHF. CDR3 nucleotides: TGTGCCAGCGGCTTAACTTCGGGACAGAATTCACTCCTCCACTTT. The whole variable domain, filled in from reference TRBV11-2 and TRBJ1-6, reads EAGVAQSPRYKIIEKRQSVAFWCNPISGHATLYWYQQILGQGPKLLIQFQNNGVVDDSQLPKDRFSAERLKGVDSTLKIQPAKLEDSAVYLCASGLTSGQNSLLHFGNGTRLTVT.

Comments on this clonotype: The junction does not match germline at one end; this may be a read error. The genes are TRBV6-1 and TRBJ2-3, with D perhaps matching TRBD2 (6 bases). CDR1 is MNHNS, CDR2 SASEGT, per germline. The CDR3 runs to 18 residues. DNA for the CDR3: TGTGCCGGCAGCTCCATAGGGGCGGGACTCTTGGGCTTGGAGCAGCAGTATTTT. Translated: CAGSSIGAGLLGLEQQYF.

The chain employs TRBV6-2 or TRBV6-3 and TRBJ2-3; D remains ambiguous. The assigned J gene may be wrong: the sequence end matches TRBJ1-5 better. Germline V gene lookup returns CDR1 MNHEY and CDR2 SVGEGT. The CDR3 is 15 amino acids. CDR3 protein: CASNTALAGVDTQHF. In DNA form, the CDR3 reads TGTGCCAGCAATACTGCACTAGCGGGAGTAGATACGCAGCATTTT.

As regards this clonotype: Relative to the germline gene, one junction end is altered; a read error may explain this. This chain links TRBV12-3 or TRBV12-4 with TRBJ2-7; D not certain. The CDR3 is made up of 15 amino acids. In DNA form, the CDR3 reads TGTGCCTGCAGTTTGGGAACATCCTTCTCCTACGAGCAGTACTTC. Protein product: CACSLGTSFSYEQYF.

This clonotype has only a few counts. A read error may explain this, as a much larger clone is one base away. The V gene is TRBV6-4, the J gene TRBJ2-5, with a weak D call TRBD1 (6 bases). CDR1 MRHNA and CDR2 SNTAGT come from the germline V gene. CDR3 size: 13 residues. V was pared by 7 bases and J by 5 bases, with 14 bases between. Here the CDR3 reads CASKFRGDETQYF. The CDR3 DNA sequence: TGTGCCAGCAAGTTCAGGGGCGATGAGACCCAGTACTTC.

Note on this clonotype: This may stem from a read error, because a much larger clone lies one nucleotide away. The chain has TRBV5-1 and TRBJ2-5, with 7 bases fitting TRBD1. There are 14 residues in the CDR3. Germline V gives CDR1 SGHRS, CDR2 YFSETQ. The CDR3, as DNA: TGCGCCAGCAGCCTTGGGACAGCTAAAGAGAGCCAGTACTTC. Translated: CASSLGTAKESQYF.

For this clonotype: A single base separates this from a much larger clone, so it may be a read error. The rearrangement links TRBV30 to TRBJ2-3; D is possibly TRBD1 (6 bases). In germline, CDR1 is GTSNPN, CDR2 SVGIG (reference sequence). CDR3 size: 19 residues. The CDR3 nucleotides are TGTGCCTGGAGACGACTAACGATGTCCCAGGGGTTTGTGAAGGATATGCAGTATTTT. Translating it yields CAWRRLTMSQGFVKDMQYF.

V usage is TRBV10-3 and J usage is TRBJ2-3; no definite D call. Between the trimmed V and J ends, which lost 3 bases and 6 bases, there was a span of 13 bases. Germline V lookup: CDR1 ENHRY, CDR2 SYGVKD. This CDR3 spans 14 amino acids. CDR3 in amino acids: CAISDSGKTDTQYF. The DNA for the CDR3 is TGTGCCATCAGTGATTCTGGGAAGACGGATACGCAGTATTTT.

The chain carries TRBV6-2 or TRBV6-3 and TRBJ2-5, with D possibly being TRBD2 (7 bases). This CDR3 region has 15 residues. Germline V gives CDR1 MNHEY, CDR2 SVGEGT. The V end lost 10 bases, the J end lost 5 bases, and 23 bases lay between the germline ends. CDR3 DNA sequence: TGTGCCACCAACCGCGGGGGAGTCGGACAGGAGACCCAGTACTTC. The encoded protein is CATNRGGVGQETQYF.

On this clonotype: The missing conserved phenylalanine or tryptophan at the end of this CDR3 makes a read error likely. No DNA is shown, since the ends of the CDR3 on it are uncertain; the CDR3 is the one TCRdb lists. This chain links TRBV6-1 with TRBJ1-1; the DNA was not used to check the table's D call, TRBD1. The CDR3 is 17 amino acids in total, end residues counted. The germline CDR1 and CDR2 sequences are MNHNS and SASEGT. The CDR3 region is CASSGGTTRAGSTEVFY.

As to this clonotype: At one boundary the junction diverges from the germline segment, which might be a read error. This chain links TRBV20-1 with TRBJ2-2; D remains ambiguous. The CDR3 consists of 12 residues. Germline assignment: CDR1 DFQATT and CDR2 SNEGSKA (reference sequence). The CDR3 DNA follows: TGCAGTGCTAGAGAGGGCACCGCGGAGCTATTTTTT. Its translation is CSAREGTAELFF.

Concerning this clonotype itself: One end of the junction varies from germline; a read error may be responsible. CDR3: CATSIPDTGEQFF. The CDR3 DNA follows: TGTGCCACCAGTATTCCGGACACCGGGGAGCAGTTTTTT. The chain carries TRBV24-1 and TRBJ2-2; D may match TRBD1 or TRBD2 (5 bases each). The CDR3 loop spans 13 amino acids. The germline CDR1 and CDR2 sequences are KGHDR and SFDVKD.

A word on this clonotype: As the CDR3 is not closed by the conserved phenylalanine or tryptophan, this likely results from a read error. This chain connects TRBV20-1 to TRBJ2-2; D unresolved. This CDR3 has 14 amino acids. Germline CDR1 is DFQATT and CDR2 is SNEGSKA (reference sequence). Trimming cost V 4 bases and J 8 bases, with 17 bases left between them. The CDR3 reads CSAKDIDWTGELFV. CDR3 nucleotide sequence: TGCAGTGCTAAAGATATAGATTGGACGGGGGAGCTGTTTGTT.